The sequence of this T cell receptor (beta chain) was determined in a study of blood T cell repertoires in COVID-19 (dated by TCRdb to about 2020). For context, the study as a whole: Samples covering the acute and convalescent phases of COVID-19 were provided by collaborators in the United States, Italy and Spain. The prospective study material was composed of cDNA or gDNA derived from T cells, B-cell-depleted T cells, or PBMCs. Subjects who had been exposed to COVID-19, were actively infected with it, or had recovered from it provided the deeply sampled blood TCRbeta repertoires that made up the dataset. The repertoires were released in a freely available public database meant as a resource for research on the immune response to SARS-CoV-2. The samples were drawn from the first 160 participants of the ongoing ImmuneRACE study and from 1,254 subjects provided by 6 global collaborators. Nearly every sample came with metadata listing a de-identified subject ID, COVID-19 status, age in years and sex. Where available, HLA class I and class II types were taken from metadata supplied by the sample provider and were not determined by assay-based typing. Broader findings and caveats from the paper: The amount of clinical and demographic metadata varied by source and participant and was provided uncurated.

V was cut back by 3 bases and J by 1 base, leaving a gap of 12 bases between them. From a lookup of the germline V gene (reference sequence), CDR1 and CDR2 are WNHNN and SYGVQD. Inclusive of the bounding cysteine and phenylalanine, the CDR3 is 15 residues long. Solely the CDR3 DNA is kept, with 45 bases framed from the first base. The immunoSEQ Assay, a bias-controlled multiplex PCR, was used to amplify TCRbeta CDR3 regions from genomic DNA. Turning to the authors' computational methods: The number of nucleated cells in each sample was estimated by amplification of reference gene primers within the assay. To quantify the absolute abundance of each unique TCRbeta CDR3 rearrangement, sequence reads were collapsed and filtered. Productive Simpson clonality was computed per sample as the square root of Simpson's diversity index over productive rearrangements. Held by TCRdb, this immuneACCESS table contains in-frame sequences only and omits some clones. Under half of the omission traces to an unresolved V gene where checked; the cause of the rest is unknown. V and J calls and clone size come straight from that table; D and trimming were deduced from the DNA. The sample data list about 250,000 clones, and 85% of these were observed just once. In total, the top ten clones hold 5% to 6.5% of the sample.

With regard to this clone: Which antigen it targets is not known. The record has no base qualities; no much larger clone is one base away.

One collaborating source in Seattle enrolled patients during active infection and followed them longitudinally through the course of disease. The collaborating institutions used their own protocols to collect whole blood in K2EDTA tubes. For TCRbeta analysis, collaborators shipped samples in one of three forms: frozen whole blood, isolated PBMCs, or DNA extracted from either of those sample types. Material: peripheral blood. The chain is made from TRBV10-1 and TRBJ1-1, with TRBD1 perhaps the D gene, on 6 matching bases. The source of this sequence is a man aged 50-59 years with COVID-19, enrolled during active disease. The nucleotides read TGCGCCAGCAGTGAAGGGGGTTATGGGAACACTGAAGCTTTCTTT. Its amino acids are CASSEGGYGNTEAFF.